Below, 11 T cell receptor beta chains from the same sample are listed, as sequenced in a study of shared clonotypes between healthy human individuals. Only in-frame clones appear in the TCRdb table, and some are missing; sequencing was by immunoSEQ multiplex PCR. The data show fewer than 1.4 million clones, with approximately 80% seen just once and roughly 0.65% held by the top ten. Sequenced: memory CD4+ T cells from PBMCs. Subset given: CD45RA-negative fraction. These receptors all come from a man between 18 and 35 years old in good health. Some clones in this sample may be carry-over from other donors' samples.

As regards this clone: Other DNA sequences in this sample translate to the same CDR3. V gene TRBV28 combines with J gene TRBJ1-2, with D perhaps matching TRBD1 (6 bases). V shed 6 bases and J shed 8 bases, with 16 bases lying between them. Germline V gene sequence: CDR1 MDHEN, CDR2 SYDVKM. This CDR3 spans 13 amino acids. Written as DNA, the CDR3 is TGTGCCAGCAGCAGAGGGGGGGCAGGAGGCTACACCTTC. Protein product: CASSRGGAGGYTF.

This clone has just one count. This chain joins TRBV2 and TRBJ1-1; TRBD1 is a possible D gene (6 bases). This CDR3 comprises 12 residues. From germline, CDR1 is SNHLY and CDR2 FYNNEI. V shed 0 bases and J shed 11 bases, with 10 bases lying between them. The DNA for the CDR3 is TGTGCCAGCAGTGAAGCCTGGGACAAGGCTTTCTTT. Residues: CASSEAWDKAFF. Full variable domain (outside the CDR3, taken from reference TRBV2 and TRBJ1-1): EPEVTQTPSHQVTQMGQEVILRCVPISNHLYFYWYRQILGQKVEFLVSFYNNEISEKSEIFDDQFSVERPDGSNFTLKIRSTKLEDSAMYFCASSEAWDKAFFGQGTRLTVV.

The rearrangement links TRBV5-1 to TRBJ2-2, with TRBD1 identical over 9 bases. CDR3 length: 16 residues. Germline V CDR1 and CDR2: SGHRS, YFSETQ. The junction had 9 bases not matched to a gene; V was cut back by 3 bases and J by 6 bases. The CDR3 DNA sequence: TGCGCCAGCAGCTACTCCCGGGACAGGGAGGCCGGGGAGCTGTTTTTT. This translates into CASSYSRDREAGELFF.

The rearrangement links TRBV28 to TRBJ1-4; no clear D gene. Trimming shortened V by 2 bases and J by 6 bases, and 13 bases separated the two germline ends. Germline CDR1 reads MDHEN; CDR2 reads SYDVKM. The CDR3 is 15 amino acids. The CDR3 is CASSLDRSKYEKLFF. The DNA of the CDR3 is TGTGCCAGCAGTTTAGATCGGAGCAAGTATGAAAAACTGTTTTTT.

This chain connects TRBV27 to TRBJ2-5; a possible D gene is TRBD2 (5 bases). The V gene lost 5 bases and the J gene lost 5 bases, with 15 bases spanning the gap. The length of the CDR3 is 14 residues. Germline CDR1 is MNHEY and CDR2 is SMNVEV (reference sequence). CDR3 in DNA: TGTGCCAGCAGTCCCGGAACAACGGGGGAGACCCAGTACTTC. Protein product: CASSPGTTGETQYF.

The chain has TRBV28 and TRBJ2-7; TRBD1 agrees at 10 bases. Germline trimming cut 4 bases from V and 5 bases from J; bases unmatched to any gene: 8. CDR3 size: 15 residues. Germline CDR1 reads MDHEN; CDR2 reads SYDVKM. The CDR3: CASSSVGTGVHEQYF. In DNA, the CDR3 is TGTGCCAGCAGTTCCGTGGGGACAGGGGTCCACGAGCAGTACTTC.

The chain uses TRBV2 and TRBJ1-3; D is undetermined. The germline CDR1 and CDR2 sequences are SNHLY and FYNNEI. The CDR3 is made up of 15 amino acids. The ends were cut back, 5 bases at V and 4 bases at J, with 15 bases in the middle. The CDR3: CASSPSGAGGNTIYF. The CDR3 nucleotides read TGTGCCAGCAGTCCCAGCGGAGCGGGGGGAAACACCATATATTTT.

The chain combines TRBV5-4 with TRBJ2-5; D perhaps matches TRBD2 (6 bases). The CDR3 length is 14 residues. Trimming took off 4 bases at V and 2 bases at J, with 12 bases between the two ends. Germline V gene sequence: CDR1 SGHNT, CDR2 YYREEE (reference sequence). In DNA form, the CDR3 reads TGTGCCAGCAGCACGAGGACTAAACAAGAGACCCAGTACTTC. Translation gives CASSTRTKQETQYF.

This clone was seen more than once but under ten times. The chain combines TRBV10-3 with TRBJ2-3; 7 bases agree with TRBD2. This CDR3 contains 14 residues. CDR1 ENHRY and CDR2 SYGVKD come from the germline V gene. The V segment lost 6 bases and the J segment 4 bases; nucleotides outside the gene matches: 7. CDR3 bases: TGTGCCATCAGCCCCGTGGGGGGGTCAGATACGCAGTATTTT. It codes for CAISPVGGSDTQYF.

The genes are TRBV5-1 and TRBJ1-1; possibly TRBD1 for D (6 bases). The germline CDR1 and CDR2 sequences are SGHRS and YFSETQ. The CDR3 spans 16 residues. Trimming removed 4 bases at V and 4 bases at J, with 20 bases between. CDR3 nucleotides: TGCGCCAGCAGCACCCAGCCGGGACAATTAGTCACTGAAGCTTTCTTT. It is translated as CASSTQPGQLVTEAFF.

The rearrangement uses TRBV28 and TRBJ2-1; D is ambiguous. Germline V gene data show CDR1 as MDHEN and CDR2 as SYDVKM. V shed 4 bases and J shed 10 bases, with 11 bases lying between them. The CDR3 is made up of 12 amino acids. CDR3 sequence reads: CASSSYTAEQFF. The CDR3 coding sequence is TGTGCCAGCAGTTCATACACGGCCGAGCAGTTCTTC.